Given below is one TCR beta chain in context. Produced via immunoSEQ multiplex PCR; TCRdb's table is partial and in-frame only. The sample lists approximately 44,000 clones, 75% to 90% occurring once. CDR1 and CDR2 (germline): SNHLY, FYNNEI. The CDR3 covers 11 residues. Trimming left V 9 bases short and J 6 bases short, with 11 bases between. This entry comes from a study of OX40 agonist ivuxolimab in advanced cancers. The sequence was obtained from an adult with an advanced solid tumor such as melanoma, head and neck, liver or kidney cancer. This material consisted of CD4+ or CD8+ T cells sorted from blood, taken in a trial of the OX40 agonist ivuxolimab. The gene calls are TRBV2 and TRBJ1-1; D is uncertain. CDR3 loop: CASELAAEAFF. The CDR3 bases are TGTGCCAGTGAGTTAGCCGCTGAAGCTTTCTTT.